A single sample gave rise to the 3 T cell receptor beta chains below, sequenced in a study of shared clonotypes between healthy human individuals (dated by TCRdb to the early 2020s). Library construction relied on the immunoSEQ multiplex PCR assay. The clones in this table, taken by TCRdb from immuneACCESS, are in-frame only. Not every clone is retained; where verified, under half of the shortfall comes from an unresolved V gene, and the cause of the rest is unknown. The sample records 550,000 to 700,000 clones, more than 70% of which are singletons. The ten largest make up under 2% of the sample. The sample consisted of memory CD4+ T cells sorted from blood. Reading the label with the study, this specimen's cell subset or site is: CD45RA-negative fraction. The source of these receptors is a woman aged 25 to 39 in good health.

This chain uses TRBV6-6 with TRBJ2-1, with 9 bases aligning to TRBD2. Germline V gene sequence: CDR1 MNHNY, CDR2 SVGAGI (reference sequence). With V trimmed by 4 bases and J by 8 bases, 9 bases remained unmatched. The CDR3 length is 15 residues. This chain's CDR3 is CASSSAGGPLDEQFF. The DNA of the CDR3 is TGTGCCAGCAGTTCGGCGGGAGGGCCTTTAGATGAGCAGTTCTTC.

The V gene is TRBV18, the J gene TRBJ1-6, with D hard to call. V lost 4 bases and J lost 7, with 11 bases in between. This CDR3 spans 14 amino acids. Looked up from germline, CDR1 is KGHSH and CDR2 is LQKENI. CDR3 sequence: CASSLEGWNSPLHF. The CDR3 DNA reads as TGTGCCAGCTCACTTGAAGGTTGGAATTCACCCCTCCACTTT.

This clone was counted a single time. The genes are TRBV11-2 and TRBJ2-3, with a tentative D call TRBD2 (5 bases). CDR3 length: 16 residues. V dropped 1 base and J dropped 3 bases, with 14 bases sitting between them. The germline CDR1 and CDR2 sequences are SGHAT and FQNNGV. The CDR3 region is CASSLGLRGPTDTQYF. Here the CDR3 DNA reads TGTGCCAGCAGCTTAGGTTTGAGAGGGCCTACAGATACGCAGTATTTT. Variable domain in full (rest from reference TRBV11-2 and TRBJ2-3): EAGVAQSPRYKIIEKRQSVAFWCNPISGHATLYWYQQILGQGPKLLIQFQNNGVVDDSQLPKDRFSAERLKGVDSTLKIQPAKLEDSAVYLCASSLGLRGPTDTQYFGPGTRLTVL.